Listed below are T cell receptor beta chains from one sample, sequenced in a study of CD8 T cells in ankylosing spondylitis. MiXCR, applied by TCRdb to the 5' RACE reads, yields one record per CDR3 protein. The repertoire holds over 200,000 distinct CDR3 sequences, 15% to 20% seen once, with approximately 42% in the top ten. Sequencing input: blood, either unsorted or a sorted T cell fraction (not recorded which). The receptors were sampled from a male donor with ankylosing spondylitis. Each CDR3 is given with its conserved first and last residue. The D gene is left open where the match is weak. The size field is filled for only some rows; it gives once, few, many or a size class.

>16|TRBJ2-7|TRBV4-1|TRBD1|few
CASSPQGAGGKYEQYF
TGCGCCAGCAGCCCCCAAGGGGCAGGGGGCAAGTACGAGCAGTACTTC
>12|TRBJ2-1|TRBV29-1|NA|many
CSVEEVTNEQFF
TGCAGCGTTGAAGAAGTAACTAATGAGCAGTTCTTC
>14|TRBJ2-7|TRBV5-6|NA|NA
CASSLARNSYEQYF
TGTGCCAGCAGCTTGGCCAGGAACTCCTACGAGCAGTACTTC
>15|TRBJ2-7|TRBV10-1|TRBD1|NA
CASSAGQGGFYEQYF
TGCGCCAGCAGTGCCGGACAGGGGGGGTTCTACGAGCAGTACTTC
>16|TRBJ1-6|TRBV7-9|NA|few
CAGGSTELTGNSPLHF
TGTGCCGGTGGCTCGACAGAACTAACAGGGAATTCACCCCTCCACTTT
>14|TRBJ2-1|TRBV12-3/TRBV12-4|TRBD1|many
CASRDGQEDNEQFF
TGTGCCAGCAGGGATGGACAGGAAGACAATGAGCAGTTCTTC
>16|TRBJ2-1|TRBV12-3/TRBV12-4|TRBD2|NA
CASSSGLAPTYNEQFF
TGTGCCAGCAGTTCCGGACTAGCCCCTACCTACAATGAGCAGTTCTTC
>17|TRBJ2-1|TRBV12-3/TRBV12-4|NA|many
CASSFGGYYSSYNEQFF
TGTGCCAGCAGTTTCGGGGGCTACTATAGCTCCTACAATGAGCAGTTCTTC
>13|TRBJ2-2|TRBV3-1|NA|NA
CASSGDTTGELFF
TGTGCCAGCAGCGGGGATACCACCGGGGAGCTGTTTTTT
>12|TRBJ2-3|TRBV11-3|NA|NA
CASRGLEDTQYF
TGTGCCAGCAGGGGGCTAGAAGATACGCAGTATTTT
>14|TRBJ2-4|TRBV27|TRBD2|few
CASSSLAGGNIQYF
TGTGCCAGCAGTTCACTAGCGGGAGGAAACATTCAGTACTTC
>15|TRBJ1-2|TRBV2|NA|few
CASRDGPASDYGYTF
TGTGCCAGCAGGGACGGGCCCGCTTCGGACTATGGCTACACCTTC
>16|TRBJ2-3|TRBV25-1|TRBD2|few
CASSGLTSASTDTQYF
TGTGCCAGCAGTGGCTTGACTAGCGCCAGCACAGATACGCAGTATTTT
>13|TRBJ1-1|TRBV12-3/TRBV12-4|NA|few
CASSHTLSWEAFF
TGTGCCAGCAGTCACACACTGAGTTGGGAAGCTTTCTTT
>14|TRBJ2-1|TRBV6-2/TRBV6-3|NA|few
CASSYSALYNEQFF
TGTGCCAGCAGTTATTCAGCGCTTTACAATGAGCAGTTCTTC
>16|TRBJ2-3|TRBV7-9|NA|NA
CASSSTDRLFTDTQYF
TGTGCCAGCAGCTCGACGGACAGACTATTCACAGATACGCAGTATTTT
>17|TRBJ2-2|TRBV6-2/TRBV6-3|NA|few
CASSYPGQSLYTGELFF
TGTGCCAGCAGTTACCCCGGACAAAGTCTTTATACCGGGGAGCTGTTTTTT
>15|TRBJ1-5|TRBV9|NA|few
CASSVGPYSNQPQHF
TGTGCCAGCAGCGTAGGCCCCTATAGCAATCAGCCCCAGCATTTT
>14|TRBJ1-1|TRBV28|TRBD1|NA
CASIRRGQGTEAFF
TGTGCCAGCATTCGCCGGGGACAGGGCACTGAAGCTTTCTTT
>16|TRBJ2-5|TRBV4-1|NA|few
CASSPRNGGLEETQYF
TGCGCCAGCAGCCCAAGAAACGGGGGGCTGGAGGAGACCCAGTACTTC
>11|TRBJ2-3|TRBV7-6|NA|many
CASSETDTQYF
TGTGCCAGCAGCGAAACTGATACGCAGTATTTT
>16|TRBJ2-5|TRBV5-1|TRBD2|NA
CASSLVLAGDTETQYF
TGCGCCAGCAGCTTGGTCCTAGCGGGCGATACAGAGACCCAGTACTTC
>15|TRBJ2-3|TRBV2|NA|NA
CASSAFGVSTDTQYF
TGTGCCAGCAGTGCCTTCGGGGTTAGCACAGATACGCAGTATTTT
>11|TRBJ2-7|TRBV12-3/TRBV12-4|NA|many
CASSLGVEQYF
TGTGCCAGCAGCCTCGGGGTGGAGCAGTACTTC
>17|TRBJ2-1|TRBV4-1|TRBD2|NA
CASSHIAGGPSYNEQFF
TGCGCCAGCAGCCATATAGCGGGGGGGCCGTCGTACAATGAGCAGTTCTTC
>17|TRBJ2-7|TRBV4-3|NA|NA
CASSQDLVSLSSYEQYF
TGCGCCAGCAGCCAAGATCTTGTCAGTTTGAGCTCCTACGAGCAGTACTTC
>12|TRBJ2-7|TRBV6-1|NA|NA
CASSGQEYEQYF
TGTGCCAGCAGTGGACAAGAATACGAGCAGTACTTC
>15|TRBJ2-3|TRBV28|TRBD1|few
CASSHRTGRTDTQYF
TGTGCCAGCAGTCATCGGACAGGACGCACAGATACGCAGTATTTT
>15|TRBJ2-1|TRBV2|NA|few
CASSAQGFPYNEQFF
TGTGCCAGCAGTGCACAAGGTTTCCCCTACAATGAGCAGTTCTTC
>15|TRBJ2-5|TRBV7-6|TRBD1|NA
CASSETDRGEETQYF
TGTGCCAGCAGCGAAACGGACAGGGGGGAAGAGACCCAGTACTTC
>17|TRBJ2-3|TRBV5-6|NA|NA
CASSLSPTVPSTDTQYF
TGTGCCAGCAGCTTGTCCCCGACAGTGCCTAGCACAGATACGCAGTATTTT
>13|TRBJ2-1|TRBV20-1|NA|many
CSARAGLSYEQFF
TGCAGTGCTAGAGCTGGACTAAGCTATGAGCAGTTCTTC
>15|TRBJ2-1|TRBV7-2|TRBD1|few
CASSRDRTGYNEQFF
TGTGCCAGCAGCCGGGATAGGACAGGGTATAATGAGCAGTTCTTC
>15|TRBJ2-3|TRBV7-9|NA|few
CASSSRDRGADTQYF
TGTGCCAGCAGCTCCCGGGACCGAGGGGCAGATACGCAGTATTTT
>16|TRBJ2-1|TRBV7-2|NA|NA
CASSSQGGEAYNEQFF
TGTGCCAGCAGCTCGCAAGGGGGGGAAGCCTACAATGAGCAGTTCTTC
>14|TRBJ1-1|TRBV4-1|TRBD1|few
CASSPVGTVAEAFF
TGCGCCAGCAGCCCCGTAGGGACAGTCGCTGAAGCTTTCTTT
>14|TRBJ1-1|TRBV2|NA|NA
CASSDRLGNTEAFF
TGTGCCAGCAGTGACAGGTTAGGAAACACTGAAGCTTTCTTT
>13|TRBJ2-5|TRBV5-1|TRBD1|NA
CASSGTAQETQYF
TGCGCCAGCAGCGGGACAGCCCAAGAGACCCAGTACTTC